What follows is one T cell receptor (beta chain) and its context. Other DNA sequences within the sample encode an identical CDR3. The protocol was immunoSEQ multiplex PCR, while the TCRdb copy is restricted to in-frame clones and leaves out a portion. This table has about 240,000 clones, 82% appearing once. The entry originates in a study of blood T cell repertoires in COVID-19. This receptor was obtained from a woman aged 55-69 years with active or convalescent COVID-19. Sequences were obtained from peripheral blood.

The CDR3 nucleotides read TGTGCTAGTGGTCCCGGGACTAGCGGATACCAAGAGACCCAGTACTTC. It specifies CASGPGTSGYQETQYF. This sequence joins TRBV12-5 and TRBJ2-5; the match to TRBD2 covers 11 bases. The germline CDR1 and CDR2 sequences are LGHNT and FRNRAP. The V gene end was trimmed by 5 bases and the J gene end by 0 bases; junction bases not matched to a gene: 5. This CDR3 has 16 amino acids.